Below are 21 T cell receptor beta chains sequenced from a single sample in a study of blood T cell repertoires in COVID-19. The data were produced by immunoSEQ multiplex PCR, yet TCRdb's version contains in-frame clones alone and is incomplete. The data show approximately 170,000 clones, approximately 83% seen once. Sample: peripheral blood. These receptors all come from a man in his 70s who had recovered from COVID-19.

The chain links TRBV5-1 to TRBJ2-7, with 8 bases identical to TRBD1. Germline CDR1 SGHRS, CDR2 YFSETQ. CDR3 length: 14 amino acids. V dropped 4 bases and J dropped 3; count of bases not matched to a gene: 6. As DNA, the CDR3 is TGCGCCAGCAGCCCTGCAGGGGGCATCTACGAGCAGTACTTC. Translating gives CASSPAGGIYEQYF.

The rearrangement joins TRBV7-9 to TRBJ2-3, with D uncertain. The CDR3 has 12 amino acids. Trimming removed 5 bases at V and 2 bases at J, with 5 bases between. CDR1 and CDR2 from the germline V gene are SEHNR and FQNEAQ (reference sequence). The CDR3 bases are TGTGCCAGCAGCATCCTCACAGATACGCAGTATTTT. Encoded protein: CASSILTDTQYF. Complete variable domain (other parts from reference TRBV7-9 and TRBJ2-3): DTGVSQNPRHKITKRGQNVTFRCDPISEHNRLYWYRQTLGQGPEFLTYFQNEAQLEKSRLLSDRFSAERPKGSFSTLEIQRTEQGDSAMYLCASSILTDTQYFGPGTRLTVL.

V usage is TRBV6-5 and J usage is TRBJ2-7; D may be TRBD2 (5 bases). This CDR3 is built from 13 residues. The germline CDR1 and CDR2 sequences are MNHEY and SVGAGI. Trimming shortened V by 6 bases and J by 1 base, and 10 bases separated the two germline ends. The CDR3 sequence: CASRRASSYEQYF. The CDR3 DNA is TGTGCCAGCAGGCGGGCCAGTTCCTACGAGCAGTACTTC.

V and J are TRBV6-5 and TRBJ2-7; D unclear. The V gene lost 6 bases and the J gene lost 0 bases, with 12 bases spanning the gap. CDR3 length equals 14 residues. Germline V gene sequence: CDR1 MNHEY, CDR2 SVGAGI. In nucleotides, the CDR3 is TGTGCCAGCAGATCCGGTATAAACTCCTACGAGCAGTACTTC. Its translation is CASRSGINSYEQYF.

The chain combines TRBV6-5 with TRBJ1-5; 11 bases fit TRBD1. J gave up 7 bases and V 6 bases, and 8 bases lay outside the gene matches. Looked up from germline, CDR1 is MNHEY and CDR2 is SVGAGI. The CDR3 length is 15 residues. The CDR3 sequence: CASSPGTGGRQPQHF. CDR3 bases: TGTGCCAGCAGCCCAGGGACAGGGGGGAGGCAGCCCCAGCATTTT.

The rearrangement uses TRBV6-2 or TRBV6-3 and TRBJ2-3; TRBD1 matches at 7 bases. The CDR3 length is 15 residues. The germline V gene has CDR1 MNHEY and CDR2 SVGEGT. With V trimmed by 0 bases and J by 2 bases, 2 bases remained unmatched. CDR3 protein: CASSYSGQTTDTQYF. CDR3 nucleotide sequence: TGTGCCAGCAGTTACTCGGGACAGACCACAGATACGCAGTATTTT.

This clone was seen only a few times. The chain joins TRBV15 to TRBJ1-6; no clear D gene. V was cut by 0 bases and J by 12 bases, with 12 bases left in between. CDR1 and CDR2 from the germline V gene are LNHNV and YYDKDF (reference sequence). The CDR3 consists of 14 residues. CDR3 bases: TGTGCCACCAGCAGAGATGTGGCAGGCCAACCCCTCCACTTT. Amino acid sequence: CATSRDVAGQPLHF.

The V call is TRBV28, the J call TRBJ2-5; a possible D gene is TRBD1 (6 bases). CDR1 is MDHEN, CDR2 SYDVKM, per germline. Trimming shortened V by 6 bases and J by 6 bases, and 20 bases separated the two germline ends. CDR3 size: 15 residues. Here the CDR3 DNA reads TGTGCCAGCAGCTCGGGCGGACAGAGCAGGAAGACCCAGTACTTC. Its translation is CASSSGGQSRKTQYF.

V and J are TRBV7-9 and TRBJ1-4; TRBD1 agrees at 8 bases. Per the germline V gene, CDR1 is SEHNR and CDR2 is FQNEAQ (reference sequence). The CDR3 has 16 amino acids. After removal of 5 bases from V and 6 bases from J, the junction contained 11 bases not matched to a gene. The CDR3 DNA reads TGTGCCAGCAGCCGCACCTCCGGGACAGGTTATGAAAAACTGTTTTTT. Protein: CASSRTSGTGYEKLFF.

The V gene is TRBV6-5, the J gene TRBJ2-1, with 8 bases fitting TRBD2. CDR3 length equals 15 residues. Germline CDR1 and CDR2: MNHEY and SVGAGI. The junction had 6 bases not matched to a gene; V was cut back by 2 bases and J by 6 bases. This chain's CDR3 is CASSYPLAGVNEQFF. CDR3 in DNA: TGTGCCAGCAGTTACCCCCTAGCGGGCGTCAATGAGCAGTTCTTC.

The V call is TRBV15, the J call TRBJ2-3; 9 bases fit TRBD2. The CDR3 has 19 residues. J gave up 4 bases and V 0 bases, and 14 bases lay outside the gene matches. Germline CDR1 is LNHNV and CDR2 is YYDKDF (reference sequence). In DNA, the CDR3 is TGTGCCACCAGCAGAGATCGGGAGGGTGGTAGCGGGAGCGCAGATACGCAGTATTTT. It translates to CATSRDREGGSGSADTQYF.

The chain has TRBV19 and TRBJ2-7; no reliable D call. The CDR3 is 14 amino acids. The germline V gene encodes CDR1 LNHDA and CDR2 SQIVND (reference sequence). With 4 bases removed from V and 9 bases from J, the gap between germline ends came to 19 bases. CDR3: CASSTTRSSTAQYF. The CDR3 DNA reads TGTGCCAGTAGTACCACCAGGTCCTCTACGGCGCAGTACTTC.

CDR3 loop: CASSFQGAGNGYTF. DNA of the CDR3: TGTGCCAGCAGCTTTCAGGGGGCGGGTAATGGCTACACCTTC. The chain combines TRBV7-9 with TRBJ1-2; the match to TRBD1 covers 8 bases. From germline, CDR1 is SEHNR and CDR2 FQNEAQ (reference sequence). With V trimmed by 3 bases and J by 6 bases, 6 bases remained unmatched. The CDR3 spans 14 residues.

This clone was observed once. The chain employs TRBV6-5 and TRBJ2-1; TRBD2 aligns across 11 bases. The CDR3 has 16 amino acids. V shed 4 bases, J shed 4 bases, and the junction held 6 bases outside the gene matches. CDR1 is MNHEY, CDR2 SVGAGI, per germline. The chain's CDR3 is CASSSVTSGTYNEQFF. The CDR3 nucleotides read TGTGCCAGCAGTTCCGTGACTAGCGGGACATACAATGAGCAGTTCTTC.

The CDR3 loop is CASSREQETQYF. Here the CDR3 DNA reads TGTGCCAGCAGCCGGGAGCAAGAGACCCAGTACTTC. The chain joins TRBV6-5 to TRBJ2-5; weak D call: TRBD2 (6 bases). V lost 6 bases and J 2 bases, leaving 7 bases between the germline ends. This CDR3 spans 12 amino acids. CDR1 and CDR2 from the germline V gene are MNHEY and SVGAGI.

This clone was detected only once. V usage is TRBV5-4 and J usage is TRBJ2-3; 12 bases map to TRBD2. After removal of 1 base from V and 13 bases from J, the junction contained 10 bases not matched to a gene. This CDR3 is built from 15 residues. Germline CDR1 is SGHNT and CDR2 is YYREEE (reference sequence). CDR3 amino acids: CASSLRLAGGPKKYF. CDR3 bases: TGTGCCAGCAGCTTGCGGCTAGCGGGAGGGCCTAAGAAGTATTTT.

V and J are TRBV10-2 and TRBJ1-1; D remains ambiguous. The V end was cut by 0 bases, the J end by 3 bases, with 8 bases between. Germline values: CDR1 WSHSY, CDR2 SAAADI. There are 14 residues in the CDR3. CDR3 DNA: TGCGCCAGCAGTGAGTCAAGCCGTTACACTGAAGCTTTCTTT. Its translation: CASSESSRYTEAFF.

This rearrangement joins TRBV6-6 to TRBJ2-1; the match to TRBD2 covers 11 bases. V was clipped by 4 bases and J by 7 bases; unmatched bases: 9. Germline V lookup: CDR1 MNHNY, CDR2 SVGAGI (reference sequence). CDR3 size: 16 residues. The CDR3 bases are TGTGCCAGCAGTTCTCATACTAGCGGGAGAGGAAATGAGCAGTTCTTC. Amino acid sequence: CASSSHTSGRGNEQFF.

This clone was counted ten times or more. This chain connects TRBV6-5 to TRBJ1-2; D possibly corresponds to TRBD1 (5 bases). CDR3 length: 15 amino acids. V was clipped by 0 bases and J by 2 bases, with 10 bases between them. Per the germline V gene, CDR1 is MNHEY and CDR2 is SVGAGI. Written as DNA, the CDR3 is TGTGCCAGCAGTTACTCGGGGGAGGGCAACTATGGCTACACCTTC. This gives the protein CASSYSGEGNYGYTF.

This clone appeared a few times. The chain recombines TRBV28 with TRBJ2-5; 7 positions match TRBD1. Trimming at V came to 2 bases and at J to 4 bases, leaving 10 bases not matched to a gene. Germline V CDR1 and CDR2: MDHEN, SYDVKM. This CDR3 region has 16 residues. CDR3 in amino acids: CASSLDGMDRRETQYF. The DNA for the CDR3 is TGTGCCAGCAGTTTAGATGGGATGGACAGGAGAGAGACCCAGTACTTC.

This CDR3 is CAISGLAGGEQYF. DNA of the CDR3: TGTGCCATCAGTGGGCTAGCGGGAGGCGAGCAGTACTTC. V and J are TRBV10-3 and TRBJ2-7; TRBD2 aligns across 11 bases. There are 13 residues in the CDR3. The germline V gene has CDR1 ENHRY and CDR2 SYGVKD. J was trimmed by 6 bases and V by 4 bases; bases with no gene match: 2.